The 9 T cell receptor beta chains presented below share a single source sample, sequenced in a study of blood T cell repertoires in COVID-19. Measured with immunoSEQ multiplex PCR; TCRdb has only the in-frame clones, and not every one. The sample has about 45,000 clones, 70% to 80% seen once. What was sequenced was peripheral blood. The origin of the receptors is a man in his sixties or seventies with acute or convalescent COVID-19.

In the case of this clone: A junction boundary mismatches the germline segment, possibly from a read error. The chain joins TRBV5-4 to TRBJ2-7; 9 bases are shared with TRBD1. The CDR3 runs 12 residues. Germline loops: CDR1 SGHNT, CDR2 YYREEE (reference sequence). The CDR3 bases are TGTGCCAGCAGCTTAAGGGACAGGGAGTACCACTTC. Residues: CASSLRDREYHF.

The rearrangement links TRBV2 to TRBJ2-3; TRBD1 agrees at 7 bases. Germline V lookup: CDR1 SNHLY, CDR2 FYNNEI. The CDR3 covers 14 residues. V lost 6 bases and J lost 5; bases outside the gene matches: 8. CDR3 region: CASRLRGRGDTQYF. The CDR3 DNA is TGTGCCAGCAGATTGAGGGGGCGCGGAGATACGCAGTATTTT.

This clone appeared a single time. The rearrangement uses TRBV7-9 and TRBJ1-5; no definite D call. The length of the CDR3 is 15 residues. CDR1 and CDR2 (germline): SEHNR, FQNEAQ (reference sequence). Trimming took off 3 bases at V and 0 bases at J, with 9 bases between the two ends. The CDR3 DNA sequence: TGTGCCAGCAGCTTGTCGGGGATTAGCAATCAGCCCCAGCATTTT. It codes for CASSLSGISNQPQHF. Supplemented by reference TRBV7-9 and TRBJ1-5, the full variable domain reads DTGVSQNPRHKITKRGQNVTFRCDPISEHNRLYWYRQTLGQGPEFLTYFQNEAQLEKSRLLSDRFSAERPKGSFSTLEIQRTEQGDSAMYLCASSLSGISNQPQHFGDGTRLSIL.

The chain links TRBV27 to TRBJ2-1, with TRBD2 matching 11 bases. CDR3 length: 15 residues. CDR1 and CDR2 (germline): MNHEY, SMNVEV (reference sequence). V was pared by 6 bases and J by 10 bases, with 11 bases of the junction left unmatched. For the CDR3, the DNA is TGTGCCAGCAGAGACCTAGCGGGGGGCCTCGGAGAGCAGTTCTTC. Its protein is CASRDLAGGLGEQFF.

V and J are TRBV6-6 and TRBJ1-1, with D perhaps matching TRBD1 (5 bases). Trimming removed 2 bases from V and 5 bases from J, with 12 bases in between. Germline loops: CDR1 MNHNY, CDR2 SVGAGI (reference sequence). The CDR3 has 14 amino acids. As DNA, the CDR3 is TGTGCCAGCAGTTACCCGGGGGTGAGGACTGAAGCTTTCTTT. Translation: CASSYPGVRTEAFF.

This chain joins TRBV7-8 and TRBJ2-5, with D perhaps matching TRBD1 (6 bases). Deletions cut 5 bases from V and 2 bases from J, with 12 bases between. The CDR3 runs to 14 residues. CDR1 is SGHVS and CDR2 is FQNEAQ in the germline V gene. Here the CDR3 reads CASSATGTQETQYF. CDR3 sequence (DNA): TGTGCCAGCAGCGCTACAGGGACACAAGAGACCCAGTACTTC.

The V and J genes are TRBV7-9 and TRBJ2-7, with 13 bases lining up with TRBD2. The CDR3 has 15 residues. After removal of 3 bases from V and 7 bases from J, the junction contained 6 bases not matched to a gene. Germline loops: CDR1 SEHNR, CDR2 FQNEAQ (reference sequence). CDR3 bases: TGTGCCAGCAGCTTCGCCGGGACTAGCGGGGTTGAGCAGTACTTC. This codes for CASSFAGTSGVEQYF. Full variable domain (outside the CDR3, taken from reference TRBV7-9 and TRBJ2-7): DTGVSQNPRHKITKRGQNVTFRCDPISEHNRLYWYRQTLGQGPEFLTYFQNEAQLEKSRLLSDRFSAERPKGSFSTLEIQRTEQGDSAMYLCASSFAGTSGVEQYFGPGTRLTVT.

The CDR3 loop is CASSYRGGIEQYF. CDR3 DNA: TGTGCCAGCAGTTACAGGGGAGGGATCGAGCAGTACTTC. V usage is TRBV6-5 and J usage is TRBJ2-7; 7 positions agree with TRBD2. CDR3 length: 13 amino acids. Germline V gene sequence: CDR1 MNHEY, CDR2 SVGAGI. With 2 bases clipped from V and 6 bases from J, the junction kept 4 bases outside the gene matches.

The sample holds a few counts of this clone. CDR3 nucleotide sequence: TGTGCCAGCAGCCTTTCAAGGGGCGCTCGGAATGAGCAGTTCTTC. This sequence encodes CASSLSRGARNEQFF. This chain joins TRBV7-3 and TRBJ2-1; TRBD1 might be the D (5 bases). V was clipped by 5 bases and J by 7 bases, with 18 bases between them. The CDR3 spans 15 residues. The germline V gene encodes CDR1 SGHTA and CDR2 FQGTGA.